This TCR beta chain appears in the sequencing data of a study of identical twins. Findings of the study overall: Some out-of-frame alpha sequences were shared by twins, and these showed excess low generation probability.

TCRdb passed the 5' RACE reads through MiXCR, listing each CDR3 protein once. Here the sample spans about 720,000 distinct CDR3 sequences, 8.6% being singletons. The germline V and J ends were trimmed by 2 bases and 0 bases, with 9 bases remaining between them. The CDR3 totals 15 residues. CDR1 is SGHTA, CDR2 FQGNSA, per germline. With regard to this clonotype: Its specificity is not known.

Every sampled donor was Caucasian and healthy. A further study also used this sample, focusing on yellow fever vaccine responses in identical twins.

The receptor's source is a woman between 18 and 29 years old in good health. Sequencing used PBMCs. The chain carries TRBV7-2 and TRBJ2-3; D ambiguous. CDR3 sequence reads: CASSLTTYSTDTQYF. For the CDR3, the DNA is TGTGCCAGCAGCTTAACTACCTATAGCACAGATACGCAGTATTTT.